The following is a T cell receptor beta chain sequence with its context. Its recognized antigen is unknown. Base quality data are lacking; no much larger clone is found one base away. The sample originates from a study of blood T cell repertoires in COVID-19 (dated by TCRdb to the early 2020s). Regarding the complete study: Samples covering the acute and convalescent phases of COVID-19 were provided by collaborators in the United States, Italy and Spain. The prospective study material was composed of cDNA or gDNA derived from T cells, B-cell-depleted T cells, or PBMCs. Deeply sampled blood TCRbeta repertoires from subjects exposed to, actively infected with, or recovered from COVID-19 were included in the dataset. The repertoires were released in a freely available public database intended as a resource for research on the immune response to SARS-CoV-2. Samples were obtained from the ongoing ImmuneRACE study (first 160 participants) and from 950 to 1,500 subjects provided by 6 global collaborators. A de-identified subject ID, COVID-19 status, age in years and sex were almost always included in the sample metadata. Where available, HLA class I and class II types were obtained from metadata supplied by the sample provider rather than from assay-based typing.

Taken from the germline V gene, the CDR1 and CDR2 loops are SGHTA and FQGNSA. The CDR3 spans 17 residues, from the cysteine through the phenylalanine. The only DNA kept is the CDR3, 51 bases in frame from the first base. At the junction V is shortened by 3 bases and J by 0 bases; bases outside the gene matches: 4. General conclusions and limits of the study: How much clinical and demographic metadata was included differed by source and by participant, and the metadata was provided uncurated.

In Seattle, one collaborating source enrolled patients while the infection was active and tracked those patients longitudinally over the course of disease. Whole blood was collected in K2EDTA tubes by collaborating institutions according to the institutions' own protocols. For TCRbeta analysis, collaborator samples were shipped as frozen whole blood, as isolated PBMCs, or as DNA extracted from either sample type. TCRbeta CDR3 regions were amplified from genomic DNA using the immunoSEQ Assay, a bias-controlled multiplex PCR. Per the source publication's procedure: Within the assay, amplification of reference gene primers was used to estimate how many nucleated cells each sample contained. To quantify the absolute abundance of each unique TCRbeta CDR3 rearrangement, sequence reads were collapsed and filtered. For each sample, productive Simpson clonality was calculated as the square root of Simpson's diversity index over productive rearrangements. The table was pulled from immuneACCESS by TCRdb, which kept in-frame rearrangements only. Such tables lose some clones; where checked, under half of the loss comes from unresolved V genes, and the rest has no known cause. V and J calls plus clone size are reproduced from that table; the DNA served to infer D and trimming. The sample data list about 89,000 clones, and 75% to 80% of these were observed just once. The ten largest make up approximately 6% of the sample.

Material: peripheral blood. The V and J segments used are TRBV7-2 and TRBJ2-3, with 12 bases matching TRBD2. The TCR comes from a man between 70 and 80 years old with COVID-19, enrolled during active disease. The CDR3 in this case is CASSFTLAGGSTDTQYF. The DNA sequence is TGTGCCAGCAGCTTTACCCTAGCGGGGGGGAGCACAGATACGCAGTATTTT. The CDR3, completed at both ends by the reference TRBV7-2 and TRBJ2-3 genes, gives the full variable domain GAGVSQSPSNKVTEKGKDVELRCDPISGHTALYWYRQSLGQGLEFLIYFQGNSAPDKSGLPSDRFSAERTGGSVSTLTIQRTQQEDSAVYLCASSFTLAGGSTDTQYFGPGTRLTVL.